This TCR beta chain was retrieved from a study of cytomegalovirus exposure and HLA in healthy donors. Study outcomes and limitations: Prior analysis indicated that the majority of TCR beta V segments exhibited productivity approximately 90% or approximately 30% of the time. Equally common other TCR beta chains were less clonally expanded than HLA-associated ones, a later analysis found. It was taken for granted in presence/absence analyses that sequencing depth across donors was roughly uniform. 150 to 200 TCR beta chains were listed as cytomegalovirus-associated.

PCR employed 60 Vbeta and 13 Jbeta primers. TCRdb's copy holds only in-frame clones and misses some; the assay was immunoSEQ multiplex PCR. This sample's table has 50,000 to 60,000 clones. For this clone: Its antigen is still unknown.

The CDR3 covers 14 residues. CDR1 SNHLY and CDR2 FYNNEI come from the germline V gene. The V gene lost 8 bases and the J gene lost 2 bases, with 12 bases spanning the gap. The genes are TRBV2 and TRBJ2-2; D is possibly TRBD1 (6 bases). The specimen sequenced was PBMCs. The clonotype comes from a woman aged 45 to 65 in good health and CMV-seropositive. CDR3 nucleotide sequence: TGTGCCAGCCAGCCAGGGGTTAACACCGGGGAGCTGTTTTTT. It translates to CASQPGVNTGELFF.